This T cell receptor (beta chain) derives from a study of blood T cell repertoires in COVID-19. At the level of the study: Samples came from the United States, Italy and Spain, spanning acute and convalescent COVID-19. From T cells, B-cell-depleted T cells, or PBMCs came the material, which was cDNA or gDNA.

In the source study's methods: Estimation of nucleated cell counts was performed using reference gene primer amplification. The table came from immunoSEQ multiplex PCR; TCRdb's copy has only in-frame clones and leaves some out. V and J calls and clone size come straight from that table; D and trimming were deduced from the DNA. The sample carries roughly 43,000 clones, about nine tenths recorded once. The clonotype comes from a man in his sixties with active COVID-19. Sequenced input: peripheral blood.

CDR3 loop: CASSLRGADSGELFF. The CDR3, as DNA: TGTGCCAGCAGCTTACGCGGGGCCGACAGCGGGGAGCTGTTTTTT. The rearrangement links TRBV5-8 to TRBJ2-2, with a possible D match to TRBD2 (6 bases). V dropped 2 bases and J dropped 7 bases, with 15 bases sitting between them. The CDR3 length is 15 residues. In germline, CDR1 is SGHTS, CDR2 YDEGEE.